These 21 T cell receptor beta chains were sequenced from one sample in a study of Graves' ophthalmopathy and Graves' hyperthyroidism. TCR beta CDR3 amplification used RNA transcripts. HTBI primers primed a first-round RT-PCR, and a second-round multiplex PCR followed. One entry per CDR3 protein results from TCRdb running MiXCR on the multiplex PCR reads. Among 1 million to 1.3 million distinct CDR3 sequences listed, approximately 35% were seen once. The sequencing sample was made of peripheral blood or thyroid tissue (not recorded which). These receptors all come from an adult man with Graves' hyperthyroidism.

The chain links TRBV7-8 to TRBJ1-5, with TRBD1 matching 11 bases. With 6 bases clipped from V and 7 bases from J, the junction kept 11 bases outside the gene matches. This CDR3 region has 16 residues. Per the germline V gene, CDR1 is SGHVS and CDR2 is FQNEAQ. The CDR3 loop reads CASRSGTGGRAQPQHF. The CDR3, as DNA: TGTGCCAGCAGGTCTGGGACAGGGGGAAGGGCACAGCCCCAGCATTTT.

In its sample, this clonotype was seen once. The CDR3 bases are TGTGCCAGCAGAACAGGGGAGCTAGCGGGAGACGAGCAGTACTTC. Amino acids: CASRTGELAGDEQYF. The chain couples TRBV28 to TRBJ2-7, with TRBD2 matching 10 bases. The CDR3 extends over 15 amino acids. V shed 6 bases and J 5 bases; nucleotides not matched to a gene: 10. The germline gives CDR1 MDHEN, CDR2 SYDVKM. Full variable domain (remainder filled in from reference TRBV28 and TRBJ2-7): DVKVTQSSRYLVKRTGEKVFLECVQDMDHENMFWYRQDPGLGLRLIYFSYDVKMKEKGDIPEGYSVSREKKERFSLILESASTNQTSMYLCASRTGELAGDEQYFGPGTRLTVT.

V usage is TRBV11-2 and J usage is TRBJ1-2, with 9 positions matching TRBD1. CDR3 length: 15 amino acids. V lost 5 bases, J lost 4 bases, and 8 bases stayed unmatched. Looked up from germline, CDR1 is SGHAT and CDR2 is FQNNGV. The CDR3 reads CASSTPGQGLYGYTF. For the CDR3, the DNA is TGTGCCAGCAGCACGCCGGGACAGGGTCTCTATGGCTACACCTTC.

This clonotype occurred many times. The V call is TRBV28, the J call TRBJ1-2, with 9 bases aligning to TRBD1. This CDR3 has 17 residues. Trimming took 4 bases from V and 1 from J; bases not matched to a gene: 10. CDR1 is MDHEN and CDR2 is SYDVKM in the germline V gene. CDR3 protein: CASSYSGTGRGNYGYTF. In nucleotides, the CDR3 is TGTGCCAGCAGTTATTCCGGGACAGGGAGGGGTAACTATGGCTACACCTTC.

The chain is built from TRBV9 and TRBJ2-7; no clear D. Trimming took 4 bases from V and 0 from J, leaving 20 bases between them. Germline V gene sequence: CDR1 SGDLS, CDR2 YYNGEE. This CDR3 has 17 residues. CDR3 DNA sequence: TGTGCCAGCAGCTTAGGTAGCAGACCCTACTACTCCTACGAGCAGTACTTC. The encoded protein is CASSLGSRPYYSYEQYF.

This clonotype has at least ten counts. CDR3 nucleotides: TGTGCCAGCAGCTTACTAGTGGGGAGAGCTTTCTTT. Translating gives CASSLLVGRAFF. This chain joins TRBV7-2 and TRBJ1-1; D unresolved. Trimming stripped 2 bases from V and 10 bases from J, with 11 bases between. The CDR3 consists of 12 residues. Looked up from germline, CDR1 is SGHTA and CDR2 is FQGNSA. Looking up the rest from reference TRBV7-2 and TRBJ1-1 gives the full variable domain: GAGVSQSPSNKVTEKGKDVELRCDPISGHTALYWYRQSLGQGLEFLIYFQGNSAPDKSGLPSDRFSAERTGGSVSTLTIQRTQQEDSAVYLCASSLLVGRAFFGQGTRLTVV.

This chain uses TRBV10-3 with TRBJ1-2, with TRBD1 matching 7 bases. The ends lost 6 bases at V and 4 bases at J; junction bases unmatched: 8. Germline CDR1 ENHRY, CDR2 SYGVKD. CDR3 length: 14 amino acids. CDR3 in DNA: TGTGCCATCAGCCGTACAGGGGCGCCCTATGGCTACACCTTC. It specifies CAISRTGAPYGYTF.

This clonotype has ten or more counts. This chain links TRBV9 with TRBJ2-5; D is ambiguous. The V end lost 2 bases, the J end lost 2 bases, and 16 bases lay between the germline ends. This CDR3 comprises 16 residues. The germline gives CDR1 SGDLS, CDR2 YYNGEE. CDR3 DNA sequence: TGTGCCAGCAGCGTTGGGGTAGCATCATTTCAAGAGACCCAGTACTTC. Translating it yields CASSVGVASFQETQYF.

This clonotype was found a few times. The J gene is TRBJ2-7, the V gene TRBV7-9; perhaps TRBD2 as D (5 bases). The CDR3 consists of 15 residues. From germline, CDR1 is SEHNR and CDR2 FQNEAQ (reference sequence). V lost 5 bases and J lost 4, with 18 bases in between. Here the CDR3 reads CASSTLDGKNYEQYF. As DNA, the CDR3 is TGTGCCAGCAGCACCTTGGACGGGAAAAATTACGAGCAGTACTTC.

This clonotype turned up a few times. The chain joins TRBV30 to TRBJ1-1; no firm D call. V dropped 1 base and J dropped 8 bases, with 8 bases sitting between them. The CDR3 runs to 11 residues. The germline gives CDR1 GTSNPN, CDR2 SVGIG (reference sequence). The CDR3 DNA sequence: TGTGCCTGGAGTGCAGTACTAGAAGCTTTCTTT. Amino acid sequence: CAWSAVLEAFF. The full variable domain, in which reference TRBV30 and TRBJ1-1 provide the parts outside the CDR3, is SQTIHQWPATLVQPVGSPLSLECTVEGTSNPNLYWYRQAAGRGLQLLFYSVGIGQISSEVPQNLSASRPQDRQFILSSKKLLLSDSGFYLCAWSAVLEAFFGQGTRLTVV.

V gene TRBV12-3 or TRBV12-4 combines with J gene TRBJ1-2, with TRBD1 matching over 7 bases. V was pared by 6 bases and J by 3 bases, with 10 bases of the junction left unmatched. The CDR3 spans 15 residues. This CDR3 is CASSPSDRSDYGYTF. DNA of the CDR3: TGTGCCAGCAGCCCCTCGGACAGGTCTGACTATGGCTACACCTTC.

The chain carries TRBV7-2 and TRBJ2-7; D gene ambiguous. V lost 3 bases and J lost 1, with 13 bases in between. Germline lookup yields CDR1 SGHTA and CDR2 FQGNSA. The length of the CDR3 is 15 residues. CDR3 protein: CASSFYSDGSYEQYF. CDR3 coding DNA: TGTGCCAGCAGCTTTTATTCGGACGGATCCTACGAGCAGTACTTC.

In its sample, this clonotype was seen many times. The rearrangement joins TRBV10-3 to TRBJ2-7, with 13 bases lining up with TRBD2. V dropped 2 bases and J dropped 2; count of bases not matched to a gene: 6. Per germline, CDR1 ENHRY and CDR2 SYGVKD. This CDR3 has 17 amino acids. The CDR3 spells CAISEGGTSGTPYEQYF. The CDR3 DNA reads TGTGCCATCAGTGAGGGGGGGACTAGCGGGACCCCCTACGAGCAGTACTTC.

This clonotype was observed at least ten times. This chain joins TRBV7-9 and TRBJ2-5; D ambiguous. Trimming removed 2 bases at V and 0 bases at J, with 7 bases between. This CDR3 is built from 14 residues. Germline V gives CDR1 SEHNR, CDR2 FQNEAQ (reference sequence). CDR3 sequence reads: CASSLTTYQETQYF. The CDR3 nucleotides read TGTGCCAGCAGCTTAACAACGTACCAAGAGACCCAGTACTTC. Complete variable domain (other parts from reference TRBV7-9 and TRBJ2-5): DTGVSQNPRHKITKRGQNVTFRCDPISEHNRLYWYRQTLGQGPEFLTYFQNEAQLEKSRLLSDRFSAERPKGSFSTLEIQRTEQGDSAMYLCASSLTTYQETQYFGPGTRLLVL.

This clonotype was seen only a few times. The rearrangement uses TRBV9 and TRBJ2-2; D is possibly TRBD1 or TRBD2 (5 bases each). This CDR3 contains 16 residues. V lost 0 bases and J 4 bases, leaving 13 bases between the germline ends. Per germline, CDR1 SGDLS and CDR2 YYNGEE. CDR3: CASSVGEGSPTGELFF. CDR3 nucleotides: TGTGCCAGCAGCGTAGGTGAGGGGAGTCCCACCGGGGAGCTGTTTTTT. Based on the CDR3 plus reference TRBV9 and TRBJ2-2, the full variable domain is DSGVTQTPKHLITATGQRVTLRCSPRSGDLSVYWYQQSLDQGLQFLIQYYNGEERAKGNILERFSAQQFPDLHSELNLSSLELGDSALYFCASSVGEGSPTGELFFGEGSRLTVL.

This clonotype was counted a few times. The chain carries TRBV6-2 or TRBV6-3 and TRBJ2-3; 7 bases fit TRBD2. The CDR3 extends over 14 amino acids. The germline V gene encodes CDR1 MNHEY and CDR2 SVGEGT. V lost 6 bases to trimming and J lost 2 bases; unmatched junction nucleotides: 5. The DNA of the CDR3 is TGTGCCAGCAGCAGGGACTATGTCACAGATACGCAGTATTTT. It is translated as CASSRDYVTDTQYF.

The rearrangement uses TRBV6-1 and TRBJ2-1; 14 positions match TRBD2. Trimming took 5 bases from V and 7 from J; bases not matched to a gene: 10. From germline, CDR1 is MNHNS and CDR2 SASEGT. This CDR3 comprises 17 residues. CDR3: CASSPRLAGGPGNEQFF. The CDR3, as DNA: TGTGCCAGCAGTCCCAGACTAGCGGGGGGGCCGGGGAATGAGCAGTTCTTC.

For this clonotype: This sequence may be a read error, since a much larger clone differs from it by one base. The chain combines TRBV20-1 with TRBJ2-5, with D perhaps matching TRBD1 or TRBD2 (6 bases each). In germline, CDR1 is DFQATT, CDR2 SNEGSKA (reference sequence). The CDR3 is made up of 15 amino acids. V shed 3 bases and J shed 0 bases, with 14 bases lying between them. Here the CDR3 reads CSASPRGGYQETQYF. The CDR3 DNA reads as TGCAGTGCTAGCCCTAGAGGGGGGTACCAAGAGACCCAGTACTTC.

This clonotype was recorded many times. The rearrangement links TRBV5-1 to TRBJ1-1; 7 nucleotides match TRBD1. The CDR3 runs 15 residues. CDR1 and CDR2 from the germline V gene are SGHRS and YFSETQ. V shed 5 bases and J 0 bases; nucleotides not matched to a gene: 7. This CDR3 is CASSSSGGLNTEAFF. In DNA, the CDR3 is TGCGCCAGCAGTTCCTCAGGGGGTTTGAACACTGAAGCTTTCTTT.

A remark on this clonotype: The conserved phenylalanine or tryptophan normally closing the CDR3 is absent here, so this likely arose from a read error. The V and J genes are TRBV28 and TRBJ2-7, with TRBD1 matching over 8 bases. J was trimmed by 1 base and V by 3 bases; bases with no gene match: 5. The CDR3 runs to 15 residues. Per the germline V gene, CDR1 is MDHEN and CDR2 is SYDVKM. Here the CDR3 reads CASSFGQGGSYEQYL. The CDR3, as DNA: TGTGCCAGCAGTTTCGGACAGGGCGGATCCTACGAGCAGTACCTC.

This clonotype turned up a few times. The chain is built from TRBV20-1 and TRBJ2-5; tentative D call: TRBD1 (5 bases). Trimming pared 3 bases from V and 3 bases from J, leaving 11 bases between. The CDR3 has 13 amino acids. Germline CDR1 DFQATT, CDR2 SNEGSKA (reference sequence). The CDR3 protein is CSASLGQKETQYF. The CDR3 coding sequence is TGCAGTGCTAGTTTGGGGCAAAAAGAGACCCAGTACTTC.